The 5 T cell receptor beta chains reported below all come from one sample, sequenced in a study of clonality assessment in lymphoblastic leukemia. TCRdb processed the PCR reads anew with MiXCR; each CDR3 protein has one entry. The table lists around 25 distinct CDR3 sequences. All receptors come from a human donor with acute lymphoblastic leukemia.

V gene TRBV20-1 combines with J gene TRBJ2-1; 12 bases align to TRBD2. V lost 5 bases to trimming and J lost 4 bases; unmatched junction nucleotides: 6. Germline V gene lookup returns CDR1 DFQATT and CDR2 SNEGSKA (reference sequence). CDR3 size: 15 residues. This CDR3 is CSAAGLAGIYNEQFF. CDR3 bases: TGCAGTGCTGCCGGACTAGCGGGGATATACAATGAGCAGTTCTTC.

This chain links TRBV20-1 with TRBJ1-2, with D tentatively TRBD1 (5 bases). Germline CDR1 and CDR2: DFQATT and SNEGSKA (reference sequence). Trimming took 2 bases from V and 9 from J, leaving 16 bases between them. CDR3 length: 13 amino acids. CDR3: CSARSTYTGRYTF. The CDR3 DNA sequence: TGCAGTGCTAGATCTACCTACACAGGCCGCTACACCTTC.

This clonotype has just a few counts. This CDR3 is CSARDVGGHTQYF. CDR3 nucleotides: TGCAGTGCTAGAGATGTGGGGGGGCATACGCAGTATTTT. The rearrangement uses TRBV20-1 and TRBJ2-3; maybe TRBD2 (7 bases). The CDR3 covers 13 residues. Trimming left V 0 bases short and J 7 bases short, with 11 bases between. Germline V gene lookup returns CDR1 DFQATT and CDR2 SNEGSKA (reference sequence).

CDR3 in amino acids: CASSLSHSTGANYGYTF. CDR3 sequence (DNA): TGTGCCAGCAGTTTATCTCACTCGACAGGGGCCAACTATGGCTACACCTTC. V usage is TRBV27 and J usage is TRBJ1-2; the match to TRBD1 covers 8 bases. The germline V gene has CDR1 MNHEY and CDR2 SMNVEV (reference sequence). The CDR3 loop spans 17 amino acids. Trimming took 0 bases from V and 2 from J; bases not matched to a gene: 8.

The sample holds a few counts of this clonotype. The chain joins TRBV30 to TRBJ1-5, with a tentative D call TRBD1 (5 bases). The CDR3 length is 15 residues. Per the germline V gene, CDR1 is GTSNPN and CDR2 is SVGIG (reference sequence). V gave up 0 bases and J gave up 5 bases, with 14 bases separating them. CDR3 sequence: CAWSVGGHGDQPQHF. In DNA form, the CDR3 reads TGTGCCTGGAGTGTAGGCGGACACGGGGATCAGCCCCAGCATTTT.